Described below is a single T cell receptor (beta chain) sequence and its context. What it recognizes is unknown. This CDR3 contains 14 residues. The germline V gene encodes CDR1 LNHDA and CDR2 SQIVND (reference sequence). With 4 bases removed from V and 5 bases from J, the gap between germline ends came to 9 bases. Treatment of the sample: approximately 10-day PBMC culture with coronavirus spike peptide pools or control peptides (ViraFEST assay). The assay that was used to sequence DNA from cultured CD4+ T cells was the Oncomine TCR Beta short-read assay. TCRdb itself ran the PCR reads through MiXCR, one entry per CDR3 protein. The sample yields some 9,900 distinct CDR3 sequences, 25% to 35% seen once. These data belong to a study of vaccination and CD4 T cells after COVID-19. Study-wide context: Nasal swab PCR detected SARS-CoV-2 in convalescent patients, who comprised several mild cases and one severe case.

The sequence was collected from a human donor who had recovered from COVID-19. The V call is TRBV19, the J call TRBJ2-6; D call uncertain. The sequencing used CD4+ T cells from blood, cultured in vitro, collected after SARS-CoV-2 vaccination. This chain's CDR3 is CASSNQVRANVLTF. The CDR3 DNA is TGTGCCAGTAGTAACCAAGTGCGGGCCAACGTCCTGACTTTC.